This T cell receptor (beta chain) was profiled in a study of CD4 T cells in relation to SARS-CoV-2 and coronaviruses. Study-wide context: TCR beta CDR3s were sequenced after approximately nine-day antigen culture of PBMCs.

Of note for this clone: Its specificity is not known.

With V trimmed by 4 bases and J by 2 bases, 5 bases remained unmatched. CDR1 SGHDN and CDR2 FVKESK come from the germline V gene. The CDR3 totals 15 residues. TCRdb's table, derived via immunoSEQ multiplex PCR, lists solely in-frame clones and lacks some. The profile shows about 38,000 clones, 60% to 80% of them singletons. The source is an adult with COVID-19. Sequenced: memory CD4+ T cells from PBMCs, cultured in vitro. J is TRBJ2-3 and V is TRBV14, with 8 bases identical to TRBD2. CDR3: CASSPVAGITDTQYF. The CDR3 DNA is TGTGCCAGCAGCCCCGTAGCGGGAATCACAGATACGCAGTATTTT.